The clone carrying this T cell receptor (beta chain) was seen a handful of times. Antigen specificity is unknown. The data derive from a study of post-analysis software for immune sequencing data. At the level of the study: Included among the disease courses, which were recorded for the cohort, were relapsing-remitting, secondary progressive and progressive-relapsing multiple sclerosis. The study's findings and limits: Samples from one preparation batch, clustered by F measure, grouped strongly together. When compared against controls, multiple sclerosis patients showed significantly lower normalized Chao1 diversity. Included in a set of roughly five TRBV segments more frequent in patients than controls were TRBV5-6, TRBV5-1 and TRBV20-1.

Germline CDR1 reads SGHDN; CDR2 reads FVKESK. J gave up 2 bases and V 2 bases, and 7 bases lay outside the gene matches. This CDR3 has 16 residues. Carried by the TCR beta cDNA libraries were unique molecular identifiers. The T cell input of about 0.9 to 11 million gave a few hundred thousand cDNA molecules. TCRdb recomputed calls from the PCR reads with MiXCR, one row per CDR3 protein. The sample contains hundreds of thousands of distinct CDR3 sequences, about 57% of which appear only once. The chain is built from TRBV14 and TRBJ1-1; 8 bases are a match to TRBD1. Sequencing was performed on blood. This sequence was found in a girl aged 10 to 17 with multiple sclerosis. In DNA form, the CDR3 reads TGTGCCAGCAGCCAACCCCCGGGACAGGTTAACACTGAAGCTTTCTTT. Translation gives CASSQPPGQVNTEAFF.